One T cell receptor (beta chain) is described in this entry. Germline assignment: CDR1 SGHAT and CDR2 FQDESV (reference sequence). There are 18 residues in the CDR3. V was clipped by 4 bases and J by 1 base, with 17 bases between them. The sample is drawn from a study of T cells after yellow fever vaccination. Each CDR3 protein gets one entry after TCRdb re-called the 5' RACE reads with MiXCR. The sample includes around 230,000 distinct CDR3 sequences, around 6.7% seen only once; the top ten take 0.8% to 1.2%. Sequences were derived from CD4+ T cells sorted from PBMCs, sampled on the day of the yellow fever booster vaccination. The TCR originated in a man younger than 40 who received the YFV17D yellow fever vaccine. V gene TRBV11-1 combines with J gene TRBJ2-6; D is possibly TRBD1 or TRBD2 (5 bases each). CDR3 coding DNA: TGTGCCAGCAGCTCAGATCCGGGACGGAGTTCTGGGGCCAACGTCCTGACTTTC. Encoded protein: CASSSDPGRSSGANVLTF.